This T cell receptor beta chain was identified during a study of shared clonotypes between healthy human individuals. General study results and limits: As a rule, naive subsets had a larger estimated richness than memory subsets. There were few donors, and this limited the genetic and exposure-history diversity represented.

This clone was recorded only once. The antigen remains unidentified. Naive CD8 isolation took CD45RO-negative cells positively selected for CCR7 and excluded terminally differentiated effector memory CD45RA+ cells. Sequencing was performed with immunoSEQ multiplex PCR; in TCRdb, only in-frame clones are kept and a portion is missing. This sample has roughly 550,000 clones, with 95% to 96% found just once. This CDR3 has 13 amino acids. Trimming took 5 bases from V and 0 from J, leaving 7 bases between them. Germline CDR1 PRHDT, CDR2 FYEKMQ (reference sequence). V and J are TRBV13 and TRBJ1-1, with D possibly being TRBD1 (6 bases). The TCR sequence derives from a woman aged 25 to 39 in good health. What was sequenced was naive CD8+ T cells sorted from blood. The CDR3 region is CASSRTVNTEAFF. The CDR3 DNA follows: TGTGCCAGCAGCCGGACAGTGAACACTGAAGCTTTCTTT.